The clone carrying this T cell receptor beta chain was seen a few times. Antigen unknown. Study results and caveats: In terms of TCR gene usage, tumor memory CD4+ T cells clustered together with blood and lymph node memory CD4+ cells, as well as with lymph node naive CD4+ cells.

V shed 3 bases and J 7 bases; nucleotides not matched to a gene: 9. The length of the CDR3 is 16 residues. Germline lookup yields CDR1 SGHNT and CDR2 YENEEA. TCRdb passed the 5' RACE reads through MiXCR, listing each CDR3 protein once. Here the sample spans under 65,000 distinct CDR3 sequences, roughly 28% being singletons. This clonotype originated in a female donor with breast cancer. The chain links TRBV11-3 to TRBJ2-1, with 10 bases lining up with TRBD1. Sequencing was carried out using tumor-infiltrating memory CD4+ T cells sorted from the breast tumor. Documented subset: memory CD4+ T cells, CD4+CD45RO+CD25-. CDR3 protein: CASSFWDRGLGNEQFF. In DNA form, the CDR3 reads TGTGCCAGCAGCTTTTGGGACAGGGGCCTAGGAAATGAGCAGTTCTTC.